The 9 T cell receptor beta chains reported below all come from one sample, sequenced in a study of PD-1 blockade in classical Hodgkin lymphoma. Produced via immunoSEQ multiplex PCR; TCRdb's table is partial and in-frame only. Of 25,000 to 35,000 clones in the sample, roughly 80% were seen once. Time point defined: cycle 4 day 1 (C4D1), after around six weeks of nivolumab. Exposure to brentuximab vedotin varied, and each patient had relapsed following autologous stem cell transplantation. Purification of CD4+ T cells from thawed PBMCs was performed via magnetic negative selection. Sequenced material: CD4+ T cells from blood, taken before the fourth cycle of nivolumab. The receptors derive from a human donor with classical Hodgkin lymphoma.

The gene calls are TRBV6-6 and TRBJ1-4; D remains ambiguous. Trimming removed 10 bases from V and 5 bases from J, with 20 bases in between. CDR1 is MNHNY, CDR2 SVGAGI, per germline (reference sequence). CDR3 length: 15 amino acids. The CDR3 region is CATKLRGSQNEKLFF. The DNA for the CDR3 is TGTGCCACCAAATTGCGAGGGAGCCAGAATGAAAAACTGTTTTTT.

This clone was counted only a few times. The CDR3: CASSGGRTGVYEQYF. CDR3 sequence (DNA): TGTGCCAGCAGCGGAGGTCGGACAGGGGTCTACGAGCAGTACTTC. The chain has TRBV5-6 and TRBJ2-7, with TRBD1 identical over 9 bases. V gave up 4 bases and J gave up 3 bases; unmatched junction bases: 8. This CDR3 has 15 amino acids. In germline, CDR1 is SGHDT, CDR2 YYEEEE.

The gene calls are TRBV5-1 and TRBJ1-5, with 8 bases fitting TRBD1. J lost 5 bases, V lost 0 bases, and 4 bases had no gene match. The CDR3 covers 15 residues. The V gene's germline CDR1 is SGHRS and CDR2 YFSETQ. CDR3 coding DNA: TGCGCCAGCAGCTTGGAACCGGGACAGGATCAGCCCCAGCATTTT. It codes for CASSLEPGQDQPQHF.

CDR3 nucleotides: TGTGCCAGCAGTTTATGGCAGGACTATGGCTACACCTTC. This translates into CASSLWQDYGYTF. This chain joins TRBV28 and TRBJ1-2; no clear D. The CDR3 has 13 residues. Germline CDR1 MDHEN, CDR2 SYDVKM. Trimming shortened V by 0 bases and J by 3 bases, and 5 bases separated the two germline ends.

This sequence joins TRBV19 and TRBJ2-1; D might be TRBD2 (6 bases). The V end was cut by 5 bases, the J end by 4 bases, with 12 bases between. CDR3 size: 14 residues. Germline V gives CDR1 LNHDA, CDR2 SQIVND (reference sequence). The CDR3 here is CASSPREIYNEQFF. For the CDR3, the DNA is TGTGCCAGTAGTCCCCGGGAGATTTACAATGAGCAGTTCTTC.

V and J are TRBV21-1 and TRBJ2-6. TRBV21-1 is assigned pseudogene status. The CDR3 covers 19 residues. The CDR3 region is CASSSAKGSAHSGANVLTF. CDR3 bases: TGTGCCAGCAGCTCAGCTAAGGGGAGCGCCCACTCTGGGGCCAACGTCCTGACTTTC.

This clone was observed a handful of times. This chain joins TRBV5-1 and TRBJ2-2; 9 nucleotides agree with TRBD1. V trimming: 4 bases; J trimming: 6 bases; junction bases outside the gene matches: 4. CDR1 and CDR2 (germline): SGHRS, YFSETQ. The CDR3 sequence is 14 residues long. CDR3 sequence (DNA): TGCGCCAGCAGCGGACAGGGGACATCCGGGGAGCTGTTTTTT. Translating it yields CASSGQGTSGELFF.

This chain uses TRBV1 with TRBJ2-4. TRBV1 is labeled a pseudogene. The CDR3 has 18 residues. The CDR3 DNA sequence: TGCACCAGCAGCCAAGAAGATCGGCCCGGATTAGCCAAAAACATTCAGTACTTC. As protein: CTSSQEDRPGLAKNIQYF.

The chain carries TRBV7-9 and TRBJ1-2; 8 nucleotides line up with TRBD1. The CDR3 runs to 14 residues. The V gene end was trimmed by 5 bases and the J gene end by 4 bases; junction bases not matched to a gene: 6. In germline, CDR1 is SEHNR, CDR2 FQNEAQ (reference sequence). CDR3 residues: CASSRDRYSYGYTF. CDR3 bases: TGTGCCAGCAGCCGGGACAGGTACTCCTATGGCTACACCTTC.